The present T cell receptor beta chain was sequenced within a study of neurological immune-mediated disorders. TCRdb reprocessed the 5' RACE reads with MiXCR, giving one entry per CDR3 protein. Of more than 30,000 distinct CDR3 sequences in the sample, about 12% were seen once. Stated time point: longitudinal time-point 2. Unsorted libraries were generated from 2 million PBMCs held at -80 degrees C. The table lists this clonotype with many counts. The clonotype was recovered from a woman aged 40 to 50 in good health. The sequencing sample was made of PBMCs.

CDR3 sequence: CASSKQAGSTDTQYF. For the CDR3, the DNA is TGTGCCAGCAGCAAACAGGCAGGAAGCACAGATACGCAGTATTTT. V gene TRBV7-2 combines with J gene TRBJ2-3, with D perhaps TRBD1 (5 bases). This CDR3 is built from 15 residues. Germline CDR1 and CDR2: SGHTA and FQGNSA. The germline V and J ends were trimmed by 5 bases and 0 bases, with 12 bases remaining between them.